This T cell receptor (beta chain) was sequenced in a study of blood T cell repertoires in COVID-19. At the level of the study: The United States, Italy and Spain supplied acute and convalescent COVID-19 samples. T cells, B-cell-depleted T cells, or PBMCs supplied cDNA or gDNA.

In the original processing: From reference gene primer amplification, estimates of nucleated cell counts were derived. Profiling relied on immunoSEQ multiplex PCR, and the TCRdb table lists in-frame clones only, not all of them. D and trimming come from the DNA, and the V and J calls and clone size come from that table. The repertoire holds 15,000 to 20,000 clones, with 82% as singletons. CDR3 size: 15 residues. V gene TRBV21-1 combines with J gene TRBJ1-2; no check of the table's D call, TRBD1, against the DNA was made. TRBV21-1 is marked as a pseudogene. The sequenced material came from peripheral blood. The TCR comes from a man at least 80 years old with active COVID-19. This CDR3 is CASLSGTGGDYGYTF. CDR3 DNA sequence: TGTGCCAGCCTTTCTGGGACAGGGGGCGACTATGGCTACACCTTC.